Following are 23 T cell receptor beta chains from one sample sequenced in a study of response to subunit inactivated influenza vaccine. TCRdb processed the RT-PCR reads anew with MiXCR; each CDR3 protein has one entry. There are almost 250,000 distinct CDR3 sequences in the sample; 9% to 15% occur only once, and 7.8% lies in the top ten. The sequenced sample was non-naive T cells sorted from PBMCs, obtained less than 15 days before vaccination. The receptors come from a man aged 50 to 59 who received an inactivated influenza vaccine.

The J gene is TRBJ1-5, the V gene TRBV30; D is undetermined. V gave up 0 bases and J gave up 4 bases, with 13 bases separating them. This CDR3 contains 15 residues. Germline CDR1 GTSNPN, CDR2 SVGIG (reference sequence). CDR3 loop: CAWSVGGSPNQPQHF. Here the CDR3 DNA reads TGTGCCTGGAGTGTAGGAGGGAGCCCGAATCAGCCCCAGCATTTT. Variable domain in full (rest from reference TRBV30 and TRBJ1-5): SQTIHQWPATLVQPVGSPLSLECTVEGTSNPNLYWYRQAAGRGLQLLFYSVGIGQISSEVPQNLSASRPQDRQFILSSKKLLLSDSGFYLCAWSVGGSPNQPQHFGDGTRLSIL.

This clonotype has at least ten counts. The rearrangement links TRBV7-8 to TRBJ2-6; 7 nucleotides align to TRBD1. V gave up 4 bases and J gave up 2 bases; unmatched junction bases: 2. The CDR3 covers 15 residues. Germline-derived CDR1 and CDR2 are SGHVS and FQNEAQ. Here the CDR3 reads CASSSTGPGANVLTF. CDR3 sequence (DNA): TGTGCCAGCAGCTCGACAGGGCCTGGGGCCAACGTCCTGACTTTC.

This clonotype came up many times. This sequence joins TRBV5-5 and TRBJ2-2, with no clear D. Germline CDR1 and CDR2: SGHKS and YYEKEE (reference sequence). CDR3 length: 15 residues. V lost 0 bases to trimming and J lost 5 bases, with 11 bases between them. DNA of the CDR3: TGTGCCAGCAGCTTGGATACAATAAGAACCGGGGAGCTGTTTTTT. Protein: CASSLDTIRTGELFF.

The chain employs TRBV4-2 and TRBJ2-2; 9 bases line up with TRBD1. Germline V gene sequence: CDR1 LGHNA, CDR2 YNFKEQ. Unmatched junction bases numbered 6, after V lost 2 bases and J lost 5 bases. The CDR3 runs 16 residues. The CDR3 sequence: CASSQNRGLGTGELFF. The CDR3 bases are TGTGCCAGCAGCCAAAACAGGGGGCTCGGGACCGGGGAGCTGTTTTTT.

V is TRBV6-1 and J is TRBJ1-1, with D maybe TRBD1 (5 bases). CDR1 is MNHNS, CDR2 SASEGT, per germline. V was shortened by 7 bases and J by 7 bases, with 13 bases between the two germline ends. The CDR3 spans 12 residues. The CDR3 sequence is CASTFGRGEAFF. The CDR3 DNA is TGTGCCAGCACCTTCGGGAGGGGTGAAGCTTTCTTT.

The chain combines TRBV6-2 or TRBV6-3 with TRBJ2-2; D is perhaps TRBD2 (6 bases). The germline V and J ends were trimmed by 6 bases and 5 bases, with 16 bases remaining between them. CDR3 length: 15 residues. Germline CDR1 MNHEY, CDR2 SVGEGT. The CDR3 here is CASRKSLAQTGELFF. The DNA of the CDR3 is TGTGCCAGCAGAAAATCGCTAGCGCAGACCGGGGAGCTGTTTTTT.

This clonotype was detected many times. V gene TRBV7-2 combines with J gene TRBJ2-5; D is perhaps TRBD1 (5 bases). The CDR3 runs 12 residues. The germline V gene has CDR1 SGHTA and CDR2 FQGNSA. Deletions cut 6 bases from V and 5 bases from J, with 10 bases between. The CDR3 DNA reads TGTGCCAGCAGATCAGGGTTGGAGACCCAGTACTTC. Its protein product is CASRSGLETQYF.

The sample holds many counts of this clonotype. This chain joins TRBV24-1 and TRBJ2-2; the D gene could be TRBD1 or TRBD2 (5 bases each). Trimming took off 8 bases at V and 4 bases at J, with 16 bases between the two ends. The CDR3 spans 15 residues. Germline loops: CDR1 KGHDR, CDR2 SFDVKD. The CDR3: CATMSHRGPTGELFF. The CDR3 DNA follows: TGTGCCACCATGTCCCACCGGGGACCCACCGGGGAGCTGTTTTTT.

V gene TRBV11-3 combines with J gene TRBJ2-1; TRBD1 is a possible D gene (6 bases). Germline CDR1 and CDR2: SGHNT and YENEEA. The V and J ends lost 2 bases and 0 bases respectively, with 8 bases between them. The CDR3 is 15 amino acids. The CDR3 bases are TGTGCCAGCAGCTTACCAGGGGTCTCCTACAATGAGCAGTTCTTC. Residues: CASSLPGVSYNEQFF.

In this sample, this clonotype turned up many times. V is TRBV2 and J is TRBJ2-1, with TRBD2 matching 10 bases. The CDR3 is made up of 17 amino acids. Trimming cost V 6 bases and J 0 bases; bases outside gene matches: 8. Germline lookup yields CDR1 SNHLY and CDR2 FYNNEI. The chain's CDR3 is CASRPLAGVSSYNEQFF. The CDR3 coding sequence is TGTGCCAGCAGACCTCTAGCGGGAGTAAGCTCCTACAATGAGCAGTTCTTC.

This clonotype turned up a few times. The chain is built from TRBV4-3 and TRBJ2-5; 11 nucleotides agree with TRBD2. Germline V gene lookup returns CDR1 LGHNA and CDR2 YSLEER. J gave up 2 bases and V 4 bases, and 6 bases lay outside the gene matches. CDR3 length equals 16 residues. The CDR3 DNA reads TGCGCCAGCAGCCTTGGGACTAGCGGCACTCAAGAGACCCAGTACTTC. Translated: CASSLGTSGTQETQYF.

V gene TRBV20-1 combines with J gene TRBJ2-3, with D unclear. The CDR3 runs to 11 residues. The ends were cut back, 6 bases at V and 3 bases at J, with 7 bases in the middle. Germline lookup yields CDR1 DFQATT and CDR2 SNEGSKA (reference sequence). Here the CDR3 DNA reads TGCAGTGCAGCCAGTACAGATACGCAGTATTTT. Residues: CSAASTDTQYF.

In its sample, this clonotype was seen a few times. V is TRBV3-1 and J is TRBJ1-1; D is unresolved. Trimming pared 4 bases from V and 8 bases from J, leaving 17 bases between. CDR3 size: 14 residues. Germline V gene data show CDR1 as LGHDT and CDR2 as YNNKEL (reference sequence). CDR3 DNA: TGTGCCAGCAGCCTCTGGGCAACTCGTGGCGAAGCTTTCTTT. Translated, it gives CASSLWATRGEAFF.

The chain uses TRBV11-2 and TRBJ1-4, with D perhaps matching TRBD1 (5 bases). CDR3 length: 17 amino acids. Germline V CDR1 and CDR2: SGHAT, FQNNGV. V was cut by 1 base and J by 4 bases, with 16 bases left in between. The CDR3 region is CASSLGRRTGGNEKLFF. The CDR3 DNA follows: TGTGCCAGCAGCTTAGGCCGCCGTACTGGGGGTAATGAAAAACTGTTTTTT.

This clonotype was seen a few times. The CDR3 coding sequence is TGTGCCATCAGTGTCTCCAGGAGCTACGAGCAGTACTTC. This codes for CAISVSRSYEQYF. The chain employs TRBV10-3 and TRBJ2-7; the D is unclear. This CDR3 has 13 amino acids. Trimming left V 4 bases short and J 3 bases short, with 10 bases between. From germline, CDR1 is ENHRY and CDR2 SYGVKD.

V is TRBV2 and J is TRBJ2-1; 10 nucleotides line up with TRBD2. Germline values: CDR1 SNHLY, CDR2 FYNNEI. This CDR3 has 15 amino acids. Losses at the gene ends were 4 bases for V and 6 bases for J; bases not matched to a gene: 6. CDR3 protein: CASSVASGGPNEQFF. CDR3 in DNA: TGTGCCAGCAGTGTGGCTAGCGGGGGACCCAATGAGCAGTTCTTC.

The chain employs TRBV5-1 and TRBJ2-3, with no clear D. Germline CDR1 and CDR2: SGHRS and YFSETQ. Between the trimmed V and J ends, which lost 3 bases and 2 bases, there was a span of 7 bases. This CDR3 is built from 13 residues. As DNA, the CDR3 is TGCGCCAGCAGCTATGCCACCACAGATACGCAGTATTTT. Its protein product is CASSYATTDTQYF.

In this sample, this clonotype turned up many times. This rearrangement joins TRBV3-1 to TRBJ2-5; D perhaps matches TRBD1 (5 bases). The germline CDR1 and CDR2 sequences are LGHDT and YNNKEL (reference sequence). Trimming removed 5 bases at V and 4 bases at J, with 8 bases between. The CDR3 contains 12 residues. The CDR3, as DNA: TGTGCCAGCAGCTGGCAGGGAGAGACCCAGTACTTC. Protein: CASSWQGETQYF.

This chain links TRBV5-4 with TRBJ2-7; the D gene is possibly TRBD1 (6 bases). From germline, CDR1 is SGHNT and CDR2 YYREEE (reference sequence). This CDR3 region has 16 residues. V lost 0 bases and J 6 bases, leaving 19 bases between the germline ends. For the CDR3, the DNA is TGTGCCAGCAGCTTGGCTGTTTTGGGGGCTGATGGCGAGCAGTACTTC. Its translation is CASSLAVLGADGEQYF.

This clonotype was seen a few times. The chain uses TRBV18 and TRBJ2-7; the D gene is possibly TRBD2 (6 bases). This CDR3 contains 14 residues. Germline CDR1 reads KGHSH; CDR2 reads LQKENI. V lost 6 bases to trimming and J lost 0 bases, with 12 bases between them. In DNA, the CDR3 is TGTGCCAGCTCGCGGGACGGCTACTCCTACGAGCAGTACTTC. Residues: CASSRDGYSYEQYF.

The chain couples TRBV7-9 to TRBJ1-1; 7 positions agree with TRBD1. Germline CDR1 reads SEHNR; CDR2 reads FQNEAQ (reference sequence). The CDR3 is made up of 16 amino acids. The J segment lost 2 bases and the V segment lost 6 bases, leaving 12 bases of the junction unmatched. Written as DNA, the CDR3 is TGTGCCAGCAGTTGGCCGGGACAGACATTTAACACTGAAGCTTTCTTT. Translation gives CASSWPGQTFNTEAFF.

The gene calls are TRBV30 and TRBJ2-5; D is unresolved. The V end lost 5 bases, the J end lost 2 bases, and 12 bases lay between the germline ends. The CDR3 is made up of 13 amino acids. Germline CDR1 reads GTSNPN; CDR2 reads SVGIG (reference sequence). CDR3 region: CAWGRHAQETQYF. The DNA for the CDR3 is TGTGCCTGGGGCAGACATGCACAAGAGACCCAGTACTTC. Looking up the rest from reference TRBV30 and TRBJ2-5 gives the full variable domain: SQTIHQWPATLVQPVGSPLSLECTVEGTSNPNLYWYRQAAGRGLQLLFYSVGIGQISSEVPQNLSASRPQDRQFILSSKKLLLSDSGFYLCAWGRHAQETQYFGPGTRLLVL.

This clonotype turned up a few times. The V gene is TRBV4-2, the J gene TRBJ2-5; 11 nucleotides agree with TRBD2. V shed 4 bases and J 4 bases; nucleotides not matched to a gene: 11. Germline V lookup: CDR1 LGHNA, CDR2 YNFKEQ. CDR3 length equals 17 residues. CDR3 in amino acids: CASSRDPIAGGRETQYF. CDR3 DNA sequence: TGTGCCAGCAGCCGTGACCCGATAGCGGGGGGGCGAGAGACCCAGTACTTC.